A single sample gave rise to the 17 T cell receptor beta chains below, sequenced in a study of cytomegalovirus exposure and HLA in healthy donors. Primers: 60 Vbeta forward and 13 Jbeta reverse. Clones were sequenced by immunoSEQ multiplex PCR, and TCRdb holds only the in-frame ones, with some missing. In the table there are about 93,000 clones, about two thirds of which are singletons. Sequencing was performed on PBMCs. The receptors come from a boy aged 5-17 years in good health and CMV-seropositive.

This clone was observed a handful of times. The CDR3, as DNA: TGTGCCAGCAGCTTGCGGGGGAACGCCTACGAGCAGTACTTC. It encodes CASSLRGNAYEQYF. The chain combines TRBV5-6 with TRBJ2-7; D might be TRBD2 (6 bases). Germline lookup yields CDR1 SGHDT and CDR2 YYEEEE. V gave up 1 base and J gave up 2 bases, with 10 bases separating them. The CDR3 consists of 14 residues.

CDR3 sequence: CASSSGSASNQPQHF. CDR3 sequence (DNA): TGTGCCAGTAGTTCCGGGTCAGCGAGCAATCAGCCCCAGCATTTT. V and J are TRBV19 and TRBJ1-5; no definite D call. Germline-derived CDR1 and CDR2 are LNHDA and SQIVND (reference sequence). This CDR3 has 15 residues. The V end lost 5 bases, the J end lost 1 base, and 12 bases lay between the germline ends.

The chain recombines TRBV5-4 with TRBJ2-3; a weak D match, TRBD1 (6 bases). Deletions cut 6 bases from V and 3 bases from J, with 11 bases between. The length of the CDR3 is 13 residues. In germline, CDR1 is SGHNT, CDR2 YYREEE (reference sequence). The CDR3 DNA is TGTGCCAGCACCCGGACAGAAACAGATACGCAGTATTTT. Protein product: CASTRTETDTQYF.

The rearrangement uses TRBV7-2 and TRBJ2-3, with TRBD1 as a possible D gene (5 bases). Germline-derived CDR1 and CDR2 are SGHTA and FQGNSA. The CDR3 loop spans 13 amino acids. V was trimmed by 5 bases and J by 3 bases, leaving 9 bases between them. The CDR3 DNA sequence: TGTGCCAGCAGCCGACAGAGAACAGATACGCAGTATTTT. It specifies CASSRQRTDTQYF.

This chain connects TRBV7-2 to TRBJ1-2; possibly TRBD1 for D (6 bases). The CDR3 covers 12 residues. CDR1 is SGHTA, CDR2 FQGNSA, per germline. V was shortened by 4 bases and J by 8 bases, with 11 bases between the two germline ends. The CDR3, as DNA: TGTGCCAGCAGCTGGAACAGGGTCGGCTACACCTTC. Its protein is CASSWNRVGYTF.

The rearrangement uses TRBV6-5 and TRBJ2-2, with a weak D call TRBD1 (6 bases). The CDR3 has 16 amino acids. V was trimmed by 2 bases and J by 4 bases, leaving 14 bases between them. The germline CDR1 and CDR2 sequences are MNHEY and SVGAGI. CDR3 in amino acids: CASSYGAGVSTGELFF. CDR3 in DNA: TGTGCCAGCAGTTACGGGGCAGGGGTTAGCACCGGGGAGCTGTTTTTT.

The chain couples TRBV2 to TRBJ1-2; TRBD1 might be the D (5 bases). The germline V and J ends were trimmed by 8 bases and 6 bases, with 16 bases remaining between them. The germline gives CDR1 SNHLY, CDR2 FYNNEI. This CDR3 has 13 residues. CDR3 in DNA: TGTGCCAGCGGAGGGGTGGGTCAAAATGGCTACACCTTC. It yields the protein CASGGVGQNGYTF.

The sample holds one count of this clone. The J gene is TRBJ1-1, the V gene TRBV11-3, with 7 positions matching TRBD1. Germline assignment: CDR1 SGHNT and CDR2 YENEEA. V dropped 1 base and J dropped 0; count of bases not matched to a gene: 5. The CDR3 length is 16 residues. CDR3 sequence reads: CASSLGTGQLNTEAFF. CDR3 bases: TGTGCCAGCAGCTTAGGAACGGGACAGTTGAACACTGAAGCTTTCTTT.

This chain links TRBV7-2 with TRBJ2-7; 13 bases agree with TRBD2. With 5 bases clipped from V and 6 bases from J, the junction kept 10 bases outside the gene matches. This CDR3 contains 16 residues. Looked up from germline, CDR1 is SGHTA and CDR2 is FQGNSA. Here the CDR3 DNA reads TGTGCCAGCAGCCCATCCCGACTAGCGGGAGGTGTCGAGCAGTACTTC. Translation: CASSPSRLAGGVEQYF.

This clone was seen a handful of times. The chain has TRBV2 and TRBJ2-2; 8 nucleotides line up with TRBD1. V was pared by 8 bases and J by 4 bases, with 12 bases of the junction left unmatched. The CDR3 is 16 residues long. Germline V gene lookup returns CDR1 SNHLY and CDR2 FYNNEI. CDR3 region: CASLRAGQGVTGELFF. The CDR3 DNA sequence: TGTGCCAGCCTGAGGGCCGGACAGGGTGTCACCGGGGAGCTGTTTTTT. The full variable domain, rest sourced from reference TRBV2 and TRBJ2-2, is EPEVTQTPSHQVTQMGQEVILRCVPISNHLYFYWYRQILGQKVEFLVSFYNNEISEKSEIFDDQFSVERPDGSNFTLKIRSTKLEDSAMYFCASLRAGQGVTGELFFGEGSRLTVL.

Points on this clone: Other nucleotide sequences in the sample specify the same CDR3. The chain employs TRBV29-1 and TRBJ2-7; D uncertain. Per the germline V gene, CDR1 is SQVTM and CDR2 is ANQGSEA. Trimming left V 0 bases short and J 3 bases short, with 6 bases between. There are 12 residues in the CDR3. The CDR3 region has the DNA TGCAGCGTTGAAGATCGAGACTACGAGCAGTACTTC. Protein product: CSVEDRDYEQYF.

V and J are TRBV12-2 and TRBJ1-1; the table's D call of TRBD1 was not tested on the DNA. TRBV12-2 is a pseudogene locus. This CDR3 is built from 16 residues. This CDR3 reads CASRLVSAGCGTEAFF. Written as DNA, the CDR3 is TGTGCAAGTCGCTTAGTTTCGGCAGGGTGTGGAACTGAAGCTTTCTTT.

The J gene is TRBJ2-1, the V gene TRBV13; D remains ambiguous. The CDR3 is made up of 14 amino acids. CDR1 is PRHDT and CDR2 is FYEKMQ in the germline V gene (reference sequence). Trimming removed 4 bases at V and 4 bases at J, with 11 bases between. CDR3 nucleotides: TGTGCCAGCAGCTCCCAAAACTCTTACAATGAGCAGTTCTTC. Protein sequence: CASSSQNSYNEQFF. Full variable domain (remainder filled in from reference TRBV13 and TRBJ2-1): AAGVIQSPRHLIKEKRETATLKCYPIPRHDTVYWYQQGPGQDPQFLISFYEKMQSDKGSIPDRFSAQQFSDYHSELNMSSLELGDSALYFCASSSQNSYNEQFFGPGTRLTVL.

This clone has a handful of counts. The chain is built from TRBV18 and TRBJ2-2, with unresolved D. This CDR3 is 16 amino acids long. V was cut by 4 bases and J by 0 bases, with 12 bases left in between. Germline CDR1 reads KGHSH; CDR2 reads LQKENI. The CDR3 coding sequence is TGTGCCAGCTCACGGTATTCTGGCCCGAACACCGGGGAGCTGTTTTTT. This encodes CASSRYSGPNTGELFF.

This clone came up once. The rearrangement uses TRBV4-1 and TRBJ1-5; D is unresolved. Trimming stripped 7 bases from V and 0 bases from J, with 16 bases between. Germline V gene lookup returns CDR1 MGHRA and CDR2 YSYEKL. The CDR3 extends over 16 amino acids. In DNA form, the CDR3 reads TGCGCCAGCACCCCATGGGCAGATTATAGCAATCAGCCCCAGCATTTT. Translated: CASTPWADYSNQPQHF.

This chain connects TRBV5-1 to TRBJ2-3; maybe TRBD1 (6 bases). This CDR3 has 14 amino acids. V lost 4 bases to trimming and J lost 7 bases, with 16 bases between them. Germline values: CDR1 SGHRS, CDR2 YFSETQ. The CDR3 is CASSPRQGRNTQYF. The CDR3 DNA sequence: TGCGCCAGCAGCCCTCGCCAGGGGCGGAATACGCAGTATTTT.

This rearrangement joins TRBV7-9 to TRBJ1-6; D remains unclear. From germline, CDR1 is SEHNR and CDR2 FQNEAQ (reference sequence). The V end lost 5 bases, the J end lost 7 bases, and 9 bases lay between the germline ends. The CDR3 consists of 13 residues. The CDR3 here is CASSPMRNSPLHF. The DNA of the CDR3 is TGTGCCAGCAGCCCCATGAGGAATTCACCCCTCCACTTT. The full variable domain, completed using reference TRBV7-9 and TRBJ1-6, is DTGVSQNPRHKITKRGQNVTFRCDPISEHNRLYWYRQTLGQGPEFLTYFQNEAQLEKSRLLSDRFSAERPKGSFSTLEIQRTEQGDSAMYLCASSPMRNSPLHFGNGTRLTVT.